A selection of T cell receptor beta chains follows, all from one sample in a study of blood T cell repertoires in COVID-19. Assay: immunoSEQ multiplex PCR; the TCRdb copy retains only in-frame clones and omits some. The sample consists of 55,000 to 70,000 clones, around 80% of them appearing once. The sequencing input was peripheral blood. The receptors derive from a human donor in a cohort sampled during active COVID-19. CDR3s include the opening cysteine and the closing phenylalanine or tryptophan. A D gene is named only where the DNA matches it firmly. The size of a clone is reported for some rows only, either as once, few or many, or as a class for expanded clones.

DNA: TGTGCCAGCAGCACCGGACAGGATAATGAAAAACTGTTTTTT; CDR3: CASSTGQDNEKLFF; size: NA; J: TRBJ1-4; D: TRBD1; V: TRBV7-2
DNA: TGTGCCAGCAGCTCCACAGCGGAATCCAACTCCTACGAGCAGTACTTC; CDR3: CASSSTAESNSYEQYF; size: NA; J: TRBJ2-7; D: NA; V: TRBV6-2/TRBV6-3
DNA: TGCAGCGTTGGCCGGACCGCGGGAGGAGGTGAAGCTTTCTTT; CDR3: CSVGRTAGGGEAFF; size: NA; J: TRBJ1-1; D: NA; V: TRBV29-1
DNA: TGTGCCAGCAGTTTACAGGGGGTCGAGCAGTACTTC; CDR3: CASSLQGVEQYF; size: NA; J: TRBJ2-7; D: TRBD1; V: TRBV28
DNA: TGTGCCAGTAGCGAACAGGGAAGGAACACTGAAGCTTTCTTT; CDR3: CASSEQGRNTEAFF; size: NA; J: TRBJ1-1; D: NA; V: TRBV19
DNA: TGTGCCAGCAGCTTAGAGATGACTGGGTACTATGGCTACACCTTC; CDR3: CASSLEMTGYYGYTF; size: NA; J: TRBJ1-2; D: NA; V: TRBV11-2
DNA: TGCGCCAGCAGCTCCCTGCCGACTAGCTATGAGCAGTTCTTC; CDR3: CASSSLPTSYEQFF; size: NA; J: TRBJ2-1; D: TRBD2; V: TRBV5-1
DNA: TGTGCCAGCGGGGACATCGTCGGCTACACCTTC; CDR3: CASGDIVGYTF; size: NA; J: TRBJ1-2; D: NA; V: TRBV6-5
DNA: TGTGCCAGTAATACCCCCGGGACAGGGATATCTGAAGCTTTCTTT; CDR3: CASNTPGTGISEAFF; size: NA; J: TRBJ1-1; D: TRBD1; V: TRBV19
DNA: TGTGCCAGCAGCCCTAGTGGAAACACCATATATTTT; CDR3: CASSPSGNTIYF; size: NA; J: TRBJ1-3; D: NA; V: TRBV14
DNA: TGTGCCAGCAGCACCCGAGGGATCTACGAGCAGTACTTC; CDR3: CASSTRGIYEQYF; size: NA; J: TRBJ2-7; D: NA; V: TRBV7-9
DNA: TGTGCCAGCCGGTCGGGGGGTCCGAACGAGCAGTACTTC; CDR3: CASRSGGPNEQYF; size: NA; J: TRBJ2-7; D: TRBD2; V: TRBV7-9
DNA: TGTGCCAGCTCCAGAAAGGGGGACCCCACGAGCAATCAGCCCCAGCATTTT; CDR3: CASSRKGDPTSNQPQHF; size: NA; J: TRBJ1-5; D: NA; V: TRBV6-4
DNA: TGTGCCAGTGCTCCGGCCCGACTAGTTCAGGGTACAGATACGCAGTATTTT; CDR3: CASAPARLVQGTDTQYF; size: NA; J: TRBJ2-3; D: NA; V: TRBV7-9
DNA: TGTGCCAGCAGTTGGGACATAGGTACCGGGGAGCTGTTTTTT; CDR3: CASSWDIGTGELFF; size: few; J: TRBJ2-2; D: NA; V: TRBV6-2/TRBV6-3
DNA: TGTGCCAGCAGCTCCACAAGCGAGCGGGATACGCAGTATTTT; CDR3: CASSSTSERDTQYF; size: NA; J: TRBJ2-3; D: NA; V: TRBV9
DNA: TGTGCCAGTAGTAACGACAGGGTGAGCAACTATGGCTACACCTTC; CDR3: CASSNDRVSNYGYTF; size: NA; J: TRBJ1-2; D: TRBD1; V: TRBV19
DNA: TGCGCCAGCAGCTTGGGACTGAGAACAGATACGCAGTATTTT; CDR3: CASSLGLRTDTQYF; size: NA; J: TRBJ2-3; D: NA; V: TRBV5-1
DNA: TGCAGCGTTGAGTTCCCCGGGACAGGGGGACGCTACGAGCAGTACTTC; CDR3: CSVEFPGTGGRYEQYF; size: NA; J: TRBJ2-7; D: TRBD1; V: TRBV29-1
DNA: TGTGCCAGCAGCCGGCCCCCAGAAGAGACCCAGTACTTC; CDR3: CASSRPPEETQYF; size: once; J: TRBJ2-5; D: NA; V: TRBV14
DNA: TGTGCCAGCAGCTCGGGACTAGCATCCGGGGAGCTGTTTTTT; CDR3: CASSSGLASGELFF; size: NA; J: TRBJ2-2; D: TRBD2; V: TRBV11-3
DNA: TGTGCCAGCAGTTTTGGGGACAGGGGGCGTTTGGCTTTCTTT; CDR3: CASSFGDRGRLAFF; size: NA; J: TRBJ1-1; D: TRBD1; V: TRBV28
DNA: TGTGCCAGCAGTTCGATGGACAGGGGACAGCCCCAGCATTTT; CDR3: CASSSMDRGQPQHF; size: NA; J: TRBJ1-5; D: TRBD1; V: TRBV28
DNA: TGCGCCAGCAGCCGTTCGGGGGGGATTTACAATGAGCAGTTCTTC; CDR3: CASSRSGGIYNEQFF; size: NA; J: TRBJ2-1; D: TRBD2; V: TRBV5-1
DNA: TGTGCCAGCCGTGAGGGGGGGCCGTCAGATACGCAGTATTTT; CDR3: CASREGGPSDTQYF; size: few; J: TRBJ2-3; D: NA; V: TRBV2
DNA: TGTGCCAGCAGCTTAGGTTCAGAGGTTACTGAAGCTTTCTTT; CDR3: CASSLGSEVTEAFF; size: few; J: TRBJ1-1; D: NA; V: TRBV7-2
DNA: TGTGCCAGCAGTCAAGGGGCGTCTGCCTACGAGCAGTACTTC; CDR3: CASSQGASAYEQYF; size: NA; J: TRBJ2-7; D: NA; V: TRBV7-6
DNA: TGCGCCAGCAGTCCTAGCCGGACCCAAGAGACCCAGTACTTC; CDR3: CASSPSRTQETQYF; size: once; J: TRBJ2-5; D: NA; V: TRBV5-1
DNA: TGTGCCAGCAGCCAAGATCTCGGGACTAGCGTGGACCTGACCTACGAGCAGTACTTC; CDR3: CASSQDLGTSVDLTYEQYF; size: few; J: TRBJ2-7; D: TRBD2; V: TRBV4-2
DNA: TGTGCCAGCAGTGAAATAAATACGCAGTATTTT; CDR3: CASSEINTQYF; size: few; J: TRBJ2-3; D: NA; V: TRBV2
DNA: TGTGCCAGCAGCCCTAGGATTAACGCCGTCACAGATACGCAGTATTTT; CDR3: CASSPRINAVTDTQYF; size: few; J: TRBJ2-3; D: NA; V: TRBV7-2
DNA: TGTGCCACCAGCAGGACAGGAGCCGCGGGCTCCTACGAGCAGTACTTC; CDR3: CATSRTGAAGSYEQYF; size: NA; J: TRBJ2-7; D: NA; V: TRBV15
DNA: TGTGCCAGCAGCTTTTGGACAGGGGGCGACACCGGGGAGCTGTTTTTT; CDR3: CASSFWTGGDTGELFF; size: NA; J: TRBJ2-2; D: TRBD1; V: TRBV6-2/TRBV6-3
DNA: TGTGCCAGCAGCTTACGGGGACAGAAGTCCTACGAGCAGTACTTC; CDR3: CASSLRGQKSYEQYF; size: NA; J: TRBJ2-7; D: TRBD1; V: TRBV7-8
DNA: TGTGCCAGCAGTCGACAGTCTCCGAACACCGGGGAGCTGTTTTTT; CDR3: CASSRQSPNTGELFF; size: NA; J: TRBJ2-2; D: NA; V: TRBV6-5
DNA: TGTGCCAGCAGCGGACGACTAGCTTCCGACACCGGGGAGCTGTTTTTT; CDR3: CASSGRLASDTGELFF; size: NA; J: TRBJ2-2; D: TRBD2; V: TRBV7-2
DNA: TGTGCCATCAGCGGGGGACTAGCGTACGAGCAGTACTTC; CDR3: CAISGGLAYEQYF; size: NA; J: TRBJ2-7; D: TRBD2; V: TRBV10-3
DNA: TGTGCCAGCAGCCCCGGACAGGTGAACACCGGGGAGCTGTTTTTT; CDR3: CASSPGQVNTGELFF; size: NA; J: TRBJ2-2; D: TRBD1; V: TRBV9
DNA: TGTGCCAGCAGCTTGAGGACAGACTCGGCCGGGGAGCTGTTTTTT; CDR3: CASSLRTDSAGELFF; size: NA; J: TRBJ2-2; D: NA; V: TRBV5-5
DNA: TGTGCCAGCAGCTTAGATAACGGGGTCGAGCAGTACTTC; CDR3: CASSLDNGVEQYF; size: NA; J: TRBJ2-7; D: NA; V: TRBV7-2